The 20 T cell receptor beta chains reported below all come from one sample, sequenced in a study of cytomegalovirus exposure and HLA in healthy donors. The PCR used 60 Vbeta and 13 Jbeta primers. Some clones are missing from TCRdb's copy, which holds only in-frame ones; the method was immunoSEQ multiplex PCR. Of fewer than 100,000 clones listed, 78% are singletons. Sequenced: PBMCs. The source of these receptors is a woman aged 40 to 50 in good health and CMV-seropositive.

The V and J genes are TRBV19 and TRBJ1-5; TRBD1 matches 9 bases. This CDR3 spans 16 amino acids. V was clipped by 9 bases and J by 5 bases; unmatched bases: 14. CDR1 LNHDA and CDR2 SQIVND come from the germline V gene (reference sequence). The CDR3: CASKGPGQGFYQPQHF. The CDR3 nucleotides are TGTGCCAGCAAAGGGCCGGGACAGGGTTTTTATCAGCCCCAGCATTTT.

This chain uses TRBV10-3 with TRBJ2-7; tentatively, D is TRBD2 (6 bases). There are 15 residues in the CDR3. The V end was cut by 2 bases, the J end by 3 bases, with 14 bases between. Germline values: CDR1 ENHRY, CDR2 SYGVKD. CDR3 DNA sequence: TGTGCCATCAGTGAGAGTGGGACTGCTGTCTACGAGCAGTACTTC. It is translated as CAISESGTAVYEQYF.

V is TRBV5-6 and J is TRBJ1-1; D is uncertain. Germline CDR1 and CDR2: SGHDT and YYEEEE. The CDR3 consists of 13 residues. V dropped 3 bases and J dropped 7 bases, with 13 bases sitting between them. The CDR3 coding sequence is TGTGCCAGCAGCTCCGCCGCGGGGTGTGAAGCTTTCTTT. This codes for CASSSAAGCEAFF.

The chain combines TRBV6-4 with TRBJ2-2; 11 bases fit TRBD1. Germline V CDR1 and CDR2: MRHNA, SNTAGT. Germline trimming cut 6 bases from V and 5 bases from J; bases unmatched to any gene: 5. The length of the CDR3 is 15 residues. In DNA, the CDR3 is TGTGCCAGCAGCCCGGGACAGGGGGAAACCGGGGAGCTGTTTTTT. It codes for CASSPGQGETGELFF.

The chain employs TRBV4-2 and TRBJ2-7, with D possibly being TRBD1 (6 bases). V was cut by 4 bases and J by 3 bases, with 13 bases left in between. Germline V CDR1 and CDR2: LGHNA, YNFKEQ. The CDR3 is 14 residues long. CDR3 residues: CASSRQDRNYEQYF. The CDR3 region has the DNA TGTGCCAGCAGCCGACAGGACAGAAACTACGAGCAGTACTTC.

The CDR3 DNA reads TGTGCCAGCAGCCTAAGTGCGGGTACCTACAATGAGCAGTTCTTC. Protein: CASSLSAGTYNEQFF. This sequence joins TRBV9 and TRBJ2-1; a weak D match, TRBD2 (5 bases). Germline V gene data show CDR1 as SGDLS and CDR2 as YYNGEE. The CDR3 spans 15 residues. V shed 4 bases and J shed 2 bases, with 13 bases lying between them. Full variable domain (remainder filled in from reference TRBV9 and TRBJ2-1): DSGVTQTPKHLITATGQRVTLRCSPRSGDLSVYWYQQSLDQGLQFLIQYYNGEERAKGNILERFSAQQFPDLHSELNLSSLELGDSALYFCASSLSAGTYNEQFFGPGTRLTVL.

The V call is TRBV5-1, the J call TRBJ2-4, with a weak D call TRBD2 (6 bases). Looked up from germline, CDR1 is SGHRS and CDR2 is YFSETQ. With 0 bases removed from V and 0 bases from J, the gap between germline ends came to 7 bases. This CDR3 is 15 amino acids long. CDR3 in amino acids: CASSLAGRAKNIQYF. CDR3 coding DNA: TGCGCCAGCAGCTTGGCCGGGAGAGCCAAAAACATTCAGTACTTC.

V and J are TRBV5-1 and TRBJ2-1; D is uncertain. Trimming took 0 bases from V and 5 from J, leaving 9 bases between them. The CDR3 consists of 14 residues. Germline V lookup: CDR1 SGHRS, CDR2 YFSETQ. The CDR3 sequence: CASSLGGDHNEQFF. The CDR3 DNA sequence: TGCGCCAGCAGCTTGGGAGGTGACCACAATGAGCAGTTCTTC.

This clone is labeled as medium-sized. V and J are TRBV30 and TRBJ2-6; D gene unclear. Germline CDR1 GTSNPN, CDR2 SVGIG (reference sequence). The V and J ends lost 8 bases and 4 bases respectively, with 12 bases between them. This CDR3 comprises 13 residues. DNA of the CDR3: TGTGCCCAAACAGTCTCGGGGGCCAACGTCCTGACTTTC. Its translation: CAQTVSGANVLTF. Drawing the rest from reference TRBV30 and TRBJ2-6, the complete variable domain is SQTIHQWPATLVQPVGSPLSLECTVEGTSNPNLYWYRQAAGRGLQLLFYSVGIGQISSEVPQNLSASRPQDRQFILSSKKLLLSDSGFYLCAQTVSGANVLTFGAGSRLTVL.

This clone has just a few counts. V is TRBV18 and J is TRBJ2-1; TRBD2 is a possible D gene (5 bases). The V end lost 6 bases, the J end lost 5 bases, and 17 bases lay between the germline ends. The CDR3 has 15 residues. Germline V gene sequence: CDR1 KGHSH, CDR2 LQKENI. As DNA, the CDR3 is TGTGCCAGCTCCGGCGGAGGTTCTTTCAACAATGAGCAGTTCTTC. Protein product: CASSGGGSFNNEQFF.

V is TRBV28 and J is TRBJ1-1; 10 bases are shared with TRBD1. Germline CDR1 reads MDHEN; CDR2 reads SYDVKM. This CDR3 is 15 amino acids long. The V segment lost 5 bases and the J segment 6 bases; nucleotides outside the gene matches: 9. CDR3 nucleotides: TGTGCCAGCAGTCCCTGGGGACAGGGGTTCGCTGAAGCTTTCTTT. Protein sequence: CASSPWGQGFAEAFF.

This sequence joins TRBV28 and TRBJ1-5, with D perhaps TRBD1 (6 bases). CDR3 size: 16 residues. The germline V and J ends were trimmed by 5 bases and 7 bases, with 21 bases remaining between them. Germline V gene lookup returns CDR1 MDHEN and CDR2 SYDVKM. The CDR3 protein is CASSIPRTAFGQPQHF. The CDR3, as DNA: TGTGCCAGCAGTATCCCCCGGACAGCCTTTGGGCAGCCCCAGCATTTT.

The chain combines TRBV5-4 with TRBJ2-5, with 8 bases aligning to TRBD2. This CDR3 is built from 15 residues. The germline CDR1 and CDR2 sequences are SGHNT and YYREEE (reference sequence). Trimming removed 2 bases from V and 2 bases from J; junction bases left unmatched: 5. CDR3 coding DNA: TGTGCCAGCAGCTTACTACTAGCGGATCAAGAGACCCAGTACTTC. It translates to CASSLLLADQETQYF.

The chain carries TRBV29-1 and TRBJ2-1; 13 bases agree with TRBD2. J lost 6 bases, V lost 6 bases, and 8 bases had no gene match. Germline CDR1 and CDR2: SQVTM and ANQGSEA. This CDR3 region has 15 residues. The CDR3 bases are TGCAGCGTCCCGAGGACTAGCGGGAGTGTCAATGAGCAGTTCTTC. Its protein product is CSVPRTSGSVNEQFF.

This chain connects TRBV29-1 to TRBJ1-1, with D possibly matching TRBD1 (5 bases). Germline CDR1 is SQVTM and CDR2 is ANQGSEA. V was cut by 4 bases and J by 1 base, with 13 bases left in between. The CDR3 contains 14 residues. In DNA form, the CDR3 reads TGCAGCGTTGTGGGGCTAACGAAGAACACTGAAGCTTTCTTT. Translating it yields CSVVGLTKNTEAFF.

The V call is TRBV4-1, the J call TRBJ2-1; TRBD2 matches 16 bases. The germline V gene encodes CDR1 MGHRA and CDR2 YSYEKL. V was clipped by 3 bases and J by 10 bases; unmatched bases: 6. The CDR3 is made up of 16 amino acids. The CDR3, as DNA: TGCGCCAGCAGCCAGGGGACTAGCGGGAGGGCCGGGGAGCAGTTCTTC. It is translated as CASSQGTSGRAGEQFF.

This sequence joins TRBV29-1 and TRBJ2-6; a weak D match, TRBD2 (7 bases). Germline values: CDR1 SQVTM, CDR2 ANQGSEA. V was cut by 0 bases and J by 0 bases, with 18 bases left in between. The CDR3 contains 19 residues. CDR3 amino acids: CSVEEEKGGHGSGANVLTF. DNA of the CDR3: TGCAGCGTTGAAGAAGAGAAGGGGGGGCATGGCTCTGGGGCCAACGTCCTGACTTTC.

The chain employs TRBV5-4 and TRBJ2-1; weak D call: TRBD2 (6 bases). V shed 2 bases and J shed 0 bases, with 9 bases lying between them. Germline CDR1 reads SGHNT; CDR2 reads YYREEE (reference sequence). CDR3 length: 15 amino acids. The CDR3 spells CASSFAGPSYNEQFF. In DNA, the CDR3 is TGTGCCAGCAGCTTCGCGGGACCCTCCTACAATGAGCAGTTCTTC.

The chain is built from TRBV28 and TRBJ1-2; D uncertain. V lost 6 bases and J lost 3, with 20 bases in between. Germline assignment: CDR1 MDHEN and CDR2 SYDVKM. The CDR3 extends over 16 amino acids. Written as DNA, the CDR3 is TGTGCCAGCAGCTTAACGGAGCGGGGTTGGGACTATGGCTACACCTTC. Protein sequence: CASSLTERGWDYGYTF.

This chain connects TRBV6-5 to TRBJ2-1; TRBD2 aligns across 12 bases. The CDR3 is 15 residues long. From germline, CDR1 is MNHEY and CDR2 SVGAGI. V dropped 3 bases and J dropped 6; count of bases not matched to a gene: 3. DNA of the CDR3: TGTGCCAGCAGTTATGAGACTAGCGGGAGCAATGAGCAGTTCTTC. This translates into CASSYETSGSNEQFF.